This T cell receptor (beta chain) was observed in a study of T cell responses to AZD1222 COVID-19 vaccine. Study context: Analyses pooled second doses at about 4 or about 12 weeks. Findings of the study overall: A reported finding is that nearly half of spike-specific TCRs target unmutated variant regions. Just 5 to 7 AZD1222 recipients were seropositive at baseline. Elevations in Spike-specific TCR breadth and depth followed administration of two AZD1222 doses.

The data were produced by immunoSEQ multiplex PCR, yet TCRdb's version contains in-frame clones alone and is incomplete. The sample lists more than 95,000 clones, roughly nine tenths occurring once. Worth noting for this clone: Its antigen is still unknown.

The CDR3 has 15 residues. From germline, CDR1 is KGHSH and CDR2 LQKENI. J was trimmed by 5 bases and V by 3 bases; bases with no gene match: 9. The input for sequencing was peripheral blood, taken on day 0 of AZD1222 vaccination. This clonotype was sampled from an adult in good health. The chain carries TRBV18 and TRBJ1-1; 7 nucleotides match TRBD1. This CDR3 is CASSPETGVETEAFF. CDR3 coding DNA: TGTGCCAGCTCACCCGAAACAGGGGTTGAAACTGAAGCTTTCTTT. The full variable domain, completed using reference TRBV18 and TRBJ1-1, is NAGVMQNPRHLVRRRGQEARLRCSPMKGHSHVYWYRQLPEEGLKFMVYLQKENIIDESGMPKERFSAEFPKEGPSILRIQQVVRGDSAAYFCASSPETGVETEAFFGQGTRLTVV.